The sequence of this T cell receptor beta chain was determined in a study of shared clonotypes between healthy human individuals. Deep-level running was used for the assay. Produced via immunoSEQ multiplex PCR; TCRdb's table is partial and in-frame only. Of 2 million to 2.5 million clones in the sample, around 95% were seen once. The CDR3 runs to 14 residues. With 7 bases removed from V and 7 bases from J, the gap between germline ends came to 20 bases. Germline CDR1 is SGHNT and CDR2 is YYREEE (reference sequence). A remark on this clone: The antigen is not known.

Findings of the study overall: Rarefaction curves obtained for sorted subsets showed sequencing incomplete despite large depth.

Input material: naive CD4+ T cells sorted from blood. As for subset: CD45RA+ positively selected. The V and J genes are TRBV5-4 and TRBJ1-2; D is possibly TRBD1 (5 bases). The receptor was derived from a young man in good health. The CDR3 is CASGQAGVERGYTF. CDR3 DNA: TGTGCCAGCGGTCAGGCGGGGGTGGAGCGTGGCTACACCTTC.